Listed here are 4 T cell receptor beta chains from one sample, sequenced in a study of blood T cell repertoires in COVID-19. Here immunoSEQ multiplex PCR was the method, and the copy in TCRdb shows in-frame clones only, minus some. The profile shows under 150,000 clones, over 85% of them singletons. Input material: peripheral blood. These TCRs come from a man over 45 with active COVID-19.

This chain connects TRBV15 to TRBJ2-1; a weak D match, TRBD2 (5 bases). The germline V gene encodes CDR1 LNHNV and CDR2 YYDKDF (reference sequence). The CDR3 length is 16 residues. Trimming stripped 3 bases from V and 0 bases from J, with 12 bases between. The DNA for the CDR3 is TGTGCCACCAGCAGGACGACTGGGAGCTCCTACAATGAGCAGTTCTTC. Translated, it gives CATSRTTGSSYNEQFF.

V gene TRBV7-2 combines with J gene TRBJ2-2; TRBD1 agrees at 9 bases. The germline V gene has CDR1 SGHTA and CDR2 FQGNSA. The CDR3 length is 16 residues. J lost 2 bases, V lost 7 bases, and 8 bases had no gene match. The CDR3 loop is CASIQTGGLNTGELFF. The DNA of the CDR3 is TGTGCCAGCATCCAAACAGGGGGCTTAAACACCGGGGAGCTGTTTTTT.

DNA for the CDR3: TGTGCCAGCAGCTTCCAGGGTGTTGGAAACACCATATATTTT. Amino acids: CASSFQGVGNTIYF. The chain has TRBV7-9 and TRBJ1-3, with TRBD1 as a possible D gene (5 bases). Germline values: CDR1 SEHNR, CDR2 FQNEAQ (reference sequence). The CDR3 has 14 amino acids. The germline V and J ends were trimmed by 3 bases and 3 bases, with 9 bases remaining between them. Looking up the rest from reference TRBV7-9 and TRBJ1-3 gives the full variable domain: DTGVSQNPRHKITKRGQNVTFRCDPISEHNRLYWYRQTLGQGPEFLTYFQNEAQLEKSRLLSDRFSAERPKGSFSTLEIQRTEQGDSAMYLCASSFQGVGNTIYFGEGSWLTVV.

This clone was seen only a few times. The genes are TRBV5-1 and TRBJ1-1; no clear D. Germline CDR1 is SGHRS and CDR2 is YFSETQ. V was clipped by 4 bases and J by 1 base, with 11 bases between them. The CDR3 consists of 14 residues. In nucleotides, the CDR3 is TGCGCCAGCAGCGCAGGACTTGGGAACACTGAAGCTTTCTTT. Translated: CASSAGLGNTEAFF. Filled out from reference TRBV5-1 and TRBJ1-1, the complete variable domain reads KAGVTQTPRYLIKTRGQQVTLSCSPISGHRSVSWYQQTPGQGLQFLFEYFSETQRNKGNFPGRFSGRQFSNSRSEMNVSTLELGDSALYLCASSAGLGNTEAFFGQGTRLTVV.